The clone carrying this T cell receptor beta chain was counted only a few times. The Seattle patients joined while their infection was active and were tracked longitudinally afterward. Original data processing: By means of reference gene primer amplification, nucleated cell counts were estimated. This table comes from immunoSEQ multiplex PCR, and its TCRdb copy is limited to in-frame clones, with some not included. The V and J calls and the clone size are those of that table, but D and trimming were determined from the DNA. Counted here are about 300,000 clones, nearly 90% occurring once; the ten biggest clones make up around 1.9%. The sample originates from a study of blood T cell repertoires in COVID-19. V was pared by 6 bases and J by 4 bases, with 4 bases of the junction left unmatched. This CDR3 contains 13 residues.

This TCR was sampled from a woman aged 30 to 39 with COVID-19, enrolled during active disease. The J gene is TRBJ2-7, the V gene TRBV12-3 or TRBV12-4; 9 nucleotides agree with TRBD2. Sequences were obtained from peripheral blood. Here the CDR3 reads CASRTSGAYEQYF. CDR3 nucleotide sequence: TGTGCCAGCAGGACTAGCGGAGCTTACGAGCAGTACTTC.